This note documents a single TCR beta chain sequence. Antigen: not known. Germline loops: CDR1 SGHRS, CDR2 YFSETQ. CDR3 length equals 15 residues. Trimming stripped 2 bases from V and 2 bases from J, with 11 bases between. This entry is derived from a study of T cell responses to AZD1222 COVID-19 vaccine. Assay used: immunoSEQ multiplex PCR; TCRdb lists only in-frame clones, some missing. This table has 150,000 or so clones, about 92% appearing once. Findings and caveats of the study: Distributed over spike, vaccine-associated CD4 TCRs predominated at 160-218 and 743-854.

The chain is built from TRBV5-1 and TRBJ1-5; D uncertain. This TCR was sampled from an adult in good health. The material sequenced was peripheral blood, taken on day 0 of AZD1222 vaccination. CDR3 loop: CASSLDGRGNQPQHF. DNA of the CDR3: TGCGCCAGCAGCTTAGACGGACGGGGCAATCAGCCCCAGCATTTT.